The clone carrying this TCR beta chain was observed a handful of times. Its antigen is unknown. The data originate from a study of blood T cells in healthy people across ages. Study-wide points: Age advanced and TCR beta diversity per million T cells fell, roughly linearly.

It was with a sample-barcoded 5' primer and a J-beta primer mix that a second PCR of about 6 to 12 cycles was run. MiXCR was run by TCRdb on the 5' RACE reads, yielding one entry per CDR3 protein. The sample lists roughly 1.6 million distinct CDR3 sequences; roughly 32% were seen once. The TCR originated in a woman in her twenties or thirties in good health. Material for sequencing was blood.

CDR3 DNA sequence: TGCAGTGCTCAGACTAGCGGGGGGGACTACGAGCAGTACTTC. This gives the protein CSAQTSGGDYEQYF. The chain is built from TRBV20-1 and TRBJ2-7, with 14 positions matching TRBD2. The CDR3 spans 14 residues. Losses at the gene ends were 5 bases for V and 3 bases for J; bases not matched to a gene: 3. The germline V gene has CDR1 DFQATT and CDR2 SNEGSKA (reference sequence).